These 32 T cell receptor beta chains came from one sample sequenced in a study of T cell responses to AZD1222 COVID-19 vaccine. Sequencing used immunoSEQ multiplex PCR; TCRdb keeps in-frame clones, though not all of them. The sample has 55,000 to 80,000 clones, 80% to 90% seen once. The sequences come from peripheral blood, collected on day 0 of AZD1222 vaccination. The receptors originated from an adult in good health.

The chain carries TRBV19 and TRBJ1-2; 7 bases fit TRBD1. Germline lookup yields CDR1 LNHDA and CDR2 SQIVND (reference sequence). The CDR3 is made up of 13 amino acids. V trimming: 8 bases; J trimming: 7 bases; junction bases outside the gene matches: 10. The CDR3 region has the DNA TGTGCCAGTTCGACAGGGTTGGCCGGTGGCTACACCTTC. Translated, it gives CASSTGLAGGYTF.

This clone was observed once. V is TRBV6-5 and J is TRBJ2-1; 7 nucleotides match TRBD1. The CDR3 extends over 15 amino acids. J gave up 8 bases and V 2 bases, and 9 bases lay outside the gene matches. Germline lookup yields CDR1 MNHEY and CDR2 SVGAGI. The CDR3 DNA follows: TGTGCCAGCAGTTACAGGACAGGTTTGAAGCATGAGCAGTTCTTC. It is translated as CASSYRTGLKHEQFF.

This clone was seen only once. The gene calls are TRBV18 and TRBJ2-5, with D tentatively TRBD1 or TRBD2 (5 bases each). Trimming left V 3 bases short and J 4 bases short, with 9 bases between. Germline V gives CDR1 KGHSH, CDR2 LQKENI. The CDR3 is 13 amino acids. The CDR3 here is CASSPTRGETQYF. The DNA of the CDR3 is TGTGCCAGCTCACCCACTAGGGGAGAGACCCAGTACTTC. Combining the CDR3 with reference TRBV18 and TRBJ2-5 gives the whole variable domain NAGVMQNPRHLVRRRGQEARLRCSPMKGHSHVYWYRQLPEEGLKFMVYLQKENIIDESGMPKERFSAEFPKEGPSILRIQQVVRGDSAAYFCASSPTRGETQYFGPGTRLLVL.

As DNA, the CDR3 is TGTGCCAGCAGTATAGGGGCAGGTGGGAATGAAAAACTGTTTTTT. Encoded protein: CASSIGAGGNEKLFF. The chain links TRBV28 to TRBJ1-4, with D perhaps matching TRBD1 (5 bases). Germline V CDR1 and CDR2: MDHEN, SYDVKM. V gave up 5 bases and J gave up 5 bases, with 15 bases separating them. This CDR3 region has 15 residues.

The rearrangement links TRBV7-9 to TRBJ2-3, with TRBD2 identical over 8 bases. J was trimmed by 5 bases and V by 5 bases; bases with no gene match: 15. The CDR3 has 17 residues. Germline CDR1 reads SEHNR; CDR2 reads FQNEAQ (reference sequence). The CDR3 bases are TGTGCCAGCAGCAAATTTGTGGTCGGGACTAGAGGAGATACGCAGTATTTT. Translation gives CASSKFVVGTRGDTQYF.

The chain joins TRBV19 to TRBJ2-2; the match to TRBD1 covers 9 bases. CDR3 length equals 15 residues. The germline CDR1 and CDR2 sequences are LNHDA and SQIVND (reference sequence). V shed 4 bases and J 2 bases; nucleotides not matched to a gene: 2. The CDR3 is CASSNTGGNTGELFF. CDR3 DNA sequence: TGTGCCAGTAGTAACACAGGGGGCAACACCGGGGAGCTGTTTTTT.

In this sample, this clone turned up once. The J gene is TRBJ1-3, the V gene TRBV7-9; 10 bases agree with TRBD1. V shed 5 bases and J 4 bases; nucleotides not matched to a gene: 8. Germline CDR1 and CDR2: SEHNR and FQNEAQ (reference sequence). This CDR3 contains 16 residues. The CDR3 nucleotides read TGTGCCAGCAGCCGTACTGACAGGGGGCGCGGAAACACCATATATTTT. Translating it yields CASSRTDRGRGNTIYF.

This rearrangement joins TRBV5-6 to TRBJ1-3; D gene unclear. Trimming pared 2 bases from V and 1 base from J, leaving 4 bases between. The CDR3 is made up of 13 amino acids. The V gene's germline CDR1 is SGHDT and CDR2 YYEEEE. The CDR3 loop reads CASSFTSGNTIYF. DNA for the CDR3: TGTGCCAGCAGCTTTACATCTGGAAACACCATATATTTT.

The rearrangement joins TRBV5-1 to TRBJ1-2; D unclear. The CDR3 sequence is 12 residues long. The V end lost 6 bases, the J end lost 3 bases, and 9 bases lay between the germline ends. The germline CDR1 and CDR2 sequences are SGHRS and YFSETQ. The CDR3 sequence: CASKEGHYGYTF. The CDR3 DNA follows: TGCGCCAGCAAGGAGGGCCACTATGGCTACACCTTC.

This clone was found a few times. CDR3: CASNALTPLHF. The CDR3 region has the DNA TGTGCCAGCAATGCCCTGACACCCCTCCACTTT. The genes are TRBV28 and TRBJ1-6; D not resolved. Between the trimmed V and J ends, which lost 7 bases and 11 bases, there was a span of 9 bases. This CDR3 is built from 11 residues. Germline CDR1 and CDR2: MDHEN and SYDVKM.

In its sample, this clone was seen a few times. V gene TRBV18 combines with J gene TRBJ1-2; D uncertain. The CDR3 length is 15 residues. Germline lookup yields CDR1 KGHSH and CDR2 LQKENI. Trimming left V 0 bases short and J 5 bases short, with 13 bases between. The DNA for the CDR3 is TGTGCCAGCTCACCACCGGTGGACCGAAGATATGGCTACACCTTC. This encodes CASSPPVDRRYGYTF.

CDR3 amino acids: CASTLGTAGNTEAFF. As DNA, the CDR3 is TGTGCCAGCACCCTTGGGACCGCGGGAAACACTGAAGCTTTCTTT. The chain recombines TRBV6-5 with TRBJ1-1, with a tentative D call TRBD1 (5 bases). CDR3 size: 15 residues. CDR1 is MNHEY, CDR2 SVGAGI, per germline. Trimming left V 7 bases short and J 2 bases short, with 17 bases between.

This clone appeared a single time. The chain couples TRBV19 to TRBJ2-7, with TRBD1 matching over 8 bases. After removal of 3 bases from V and 5 bases from J, the junction contained 9 bases not matched to a gene. The CDR3 sequence is 15 residues long. CDR1 LNHDA and CDR2 SQIVND come from the germline V gene (reference sequence). The CDR3 region has the DNA TGTGCCAGTAGTATCGGGAGACAGGGGCCCCACGAGCAGTACTTC. Protein sequence: CASSIGRQGPHEQYF. Variable domain in full (rest from reference TRBV19 and TRBJ2-7): DGGITQSPKYLFRKEGQNVTLSCEQNLNHDAMYWYRQDPGQGLRLIYYSQIVNDFQKGDIAEGYSVSREKKESFPLTVTSAQKNPTAFYLCASSIGRQGPHEQYFGPGTRLTVT.

The chain employs TRBV7-2 and TRBJ1-1; D not certain. Germline loops: CDR1 SGHTA, CDR2 FQGNSA. V was pared by 1 base and J by 10 bases, with 16 bases between. The CDR3 is 14 residues long. The CDR3 here is CASSLESQIGGAFF. CDR3 nucleotides: TGTGCCAGCAGCTTAGAGTCTCAGATTGGCGGAGCTTTCTTT.

This chain uses TRBV27 with TRBJ1-6, with 7 bases lining up with TRBD1. The CDR3 covers 17 residues. Germline assignment: CDR1 MNHEY and CDR2 SMNVEV (reference sequence). Trimming at V came to 4 bases and at J to 1 base, leaving 7 bases not matched to a gene. The CDR3 spells CASSSLTGSSYNSPLHF. For the CDR3, the DNA is TGTGCCAGCAGTTCACTGACAGGGTCGTCCTATAATTCACCCCTCCACTTT.

The chain couples TRBV4-3 to TRBJ2-2; no clear D. The CDR3 is 14 amino acids. V lost 3 bases and J lost 2, with 7 bases in between. Per germline, CDR1 LGHNA and CDR2 YSLEER. The CDR3 loop reads CASSQGFNTGELFF. The CDR3 nucleotides read TGCGCCAGCAGCCAGGGATTTAACACCGGGGAGCTGTTTTTT.

This sequence joins TRBV7-2 and TRBJ1-1; no clear D. CDR1 is SGHTA, CDR2 FQGNSA, per germline. The length of the CDR3 is 15 residues. V lost 5 bases, J lost 1 base, and 14 bases lay in between. This chain's CDR3 is CASSPLQPANTEAFF. The CDR3 DNA reads as TGTGCCAGCAGCCCCCTTCAGCCGGCGAACACTGAAGCTTTCTTT. Using reference TRBV7-2 and TRBJ1-1 for the parts outside the CDR3, the full variable domain is GAGVSQSPSNKVTEKGKDVELRCDPISGHTALYWYRQSLGQGLEFLIYFQGNSAPDKSGLPSDRFSAERTGGSVSTLTIQRTQQEDSAVYLCASSPLQPANTEAFFGQGTRLTVV.

CDR3 protein: CASSLSGQATSTDTQYF. The CDR3 DNA sequence: TGTGCCAGCTCACTTTCGGGGCAGGCCACTAGCACAGATACGCAGTATTTT. The chain recombines TRBV18 with TRBJ2-3; D tentatively fits TRBD1 or TRBD2 (5 bases each). Deletions cut 4 bases from V and 0 bases from J, with 17 bases between. Germline CDR1 is KGHSH and CDR2 is LQKENI. This CDR3 region has 17 residues. The whole variable domain, remainder taken from reference TRBV18 and TRBJ2-3, is NAGVMQNPRHLVRRRGQEARLRCSPMKGHSHVYWYRQLPEEGLKFMVYLQKENIIDESGMPKERFSAEFPKEGPSILRIQQVVRGDSAAYFCASSLSGQATSTDTQYFGPGTRLTVL.

The genes are TRBV9 and TRBJ1-6; 7 bases line up with TRBD1. From germline, CDR1 is SGDLS and CDR2 YYNGEE. V was clipped by 4 bases and J by 6 bases; unmatched bases: 7. The CDR3 runs to 15 residues. The CDR3 nucleotides are TGTGCCAGCAGCCCCTCAGGGACAGTTAATTCACCCCTCCACTTT. It codes for CASSPSGTVNSPLHF.

A single count supports this clone. The rearrangement uses TRBV7-9 and TRBJ2-7; maybe TRBD1 (6 bases). Trimming left V 1 base short and J 3 bases short, with 16 bases between. The V gene's germline CDR1 is SEHNR and CDR2 FQNEAQ (reference sequence). There are 16 residues in the CDR3. CDR3 sequence (DNA): TGTGCCAGCAGCTTAGGGCGGCAGGGGATATTCTACGAGCAGTACTTC. Translation: CASSLGRQGIFYEQYF.

This clone was seen at least ten times. The V and J genes are TRBV4-2 and TRBJ1-5; the match to TRBD1 covers 11 bases. V gave up 2 bases and J gave up 6 bases; unmatched junction bases: 6. CDR3 length: 16 amino acids. Germline V gene lookup returns CDR1 LGHNA and CDR2 YNFKEQ. Written as DNA, the CDR3 is TGTGCCAGCAGCCAAAGGACAGGGGGCGCGGGTCAGCCCCAGCATTTT. As protein: CASSQRTGGAGQPQHF.

This clone was observed once. The chain joins TRBV19 to TRBJ2-2; unclear D gene. CDR3 length: 13 residues. CDR1 and CDR2 from the germline V gene are LNHDA and SQIVND (reference sequence). The germline V and J ends were trimmed by 6 bases and 1 base, with 6 bases remaining between them. CDR3 sequence (DNA): TGTGCCAGTAGGGCAGGGAACACCGGGGAGCTGTTTTTT. Amino acids: CASRAGNTGELFF.

Many counts were recorded for this clone. The gene calls are TRBV19 and TRBJ1-6; no clear D. V shed 8 bases and J shed 4 bases, with 6 bases lying between them. There are 12 residues in the CDR3. The germline V gene has CDR1 LNHDA and CDR2 SQIVND (reference sequence). The CDR3 nucleotides read TGTGCCAGTCGGTGGTATAATTCACCCCTCCACTTT. Translating gives CASRWYNSPLHF.

The chain joins TRBV27 to TRBJ2-1; D is unclear. The CDR3 totals 14 residues. Trimming shortened V by 5 bases and J by 0 bases, and 8 bases separated the two germline ends. Germline CDR1 is MNHEY and CDR2 is SMNVEV (reference sequence). CDR3 nucleotide sequence: TGTGCCAGCAGTCCCCCCGGCTCCTACAATGAGCAGTTCTTC. Residues: CASSPPGSYNEQFF.

CDR3 sequence reads: CASSLGGTGGYEQYF. In nucleotides, the CDR3 is TGTGCCAGCAGCCTAGGGGGGACAGGCGGCTACGAGCAGTACTTC. V is TRBV7-8 and J is TRBJ2-7, with 8 nucleotides matching TRBD1. Germline trimming cut 5 bases from V and 3 bases from J; bases unmatched to any gene: 9. The CDR3 is made up of 15 amino acids. Germline assignment: CDR1 SGHVS and CDR2 FQNEAQ.

The V gene is TRBV14, the J gene TRBJ2-7, with D possibly TRBD1 on 6 matching bases. Trimming removed 0 bases at V and 2 bases at J, with 8 bases between. The CDR3 has 14 residues. In germline, CDR1 is SGHDN, CDR2 FVKESK. CDR3 sequence (DNA): TGTGCCAGCAGCCAAGATTGGACAGCCTACGAGCAGTACTTC. Protein product: CASSQDWTAYEQYF.

The rearrangement links TRBV5-1 to TRBJ2-5; 10 nucleotides line up with TRBD1. Per the germline V gene, CDR1 is SGHRS and CDR2 is YFSETQ. J lost 2 bases, V lost 4 bases, and 14 bases had no gene match. The CDR3 length is 18 residues. The CDR3 coding sequence is TGCGCCAGCAGCCTTGAGGTCGGGACAGGGGTGATACAAGAGACCCAGTACTTC. Its translation: CASSLEVGTGVIQETQYF.

The genes are TRBV7-3 and TRBJ2-1; the D gene is possibly TRBD2 (6 bases). The CDR3 consists of 17 residues. The germline V gene has CDR1 SGHTA and CDR2 FQGTGA. The germline V and J ends were trimmed by 0 bases and 4 bases, with 16 bases remaining between them. CDR3 sequence reads: CASSLTPLGTLYNEQFF. The CDR3 nucleotides are TGTGCCAGCAGCTTAACCCCACTAGGGACTTTATACAATGAGCAGTTCTTC.

The chain recombines TRBV5-8 with TRBJ2-2, with D tentatively TRBD1 (6 bases). The CDR3 contains 15 residues. CDR1 is SGHTS and CDR2 is YDEGEE in the germline V gene. Trimming stripped 4 bases from V and 0 bases from J, with 10 bases between. Here the CDR3 DNA reads TGTGCCAGCAGCCAGGGGACCACGAACACCGGGGAGCTGTTTTTT. This sequence encodes CASSQGTTNTGELFF.

This clone appeared a single time. The gene calls are TRBV10-3 and TRBJ2-3; 10 nucleotides align to TRBD2. Germline-derived CDR1 and CDR2 are ENHRY and SYGVKD. V lost 4 bases to trimming and J lost 4 bases; unmatched junction nucleotides: 5. This CDR3 contains 15 residues. CDR3 residues: CAISGSSGSSDTQYF. The CDR3 DNA sequence: TGTGCCATCAGTGGTTCTAGCGGGAGTTCAGATACGCAGTATTTT.

The chain carries TRBV12-3 or TRBV12-4 and TRBJ2-1, with D maybe TRBD2 (6 bases). Trimming took off 3 bases at V and 6 bases at J, with 9 bases between the two ends. The CDR3 length is 13 residues. The CDR3 DNA sequence: TGTGCCAGCAGTTTCCCCGGGGGCAATGAGCAGTTCTTC. Its protein product is CASSFPGGNEQFF.

The CDR3 DNA follows: TGCAGCGTTGTCCGACAGTACACTGAAGCTTTCTTT. Protein product: CSVVRQYTEAFF. The V gene is TRBV29-1, the J gene TRBJ1-1, with a tentative D call TRBD1 (5 bases). Germline lookup yields CDR1 SQVTM and CDR2 ANQGSEA. CDR3 length: 12 residues. Trimming removed 4 bases at V and 3 bases at J, with 9 bases between.